A selection of T cell receptor beta chains follows, all from one sample in a study of control samples from healthy donors and cancer patients. Method: immunoSEQ multiplex PCR; TCRdb's copy keeps in-frame clones and lacks some. The table includes around 83,000 clones, 80% to 95% detected once. The source material was PBMCs. Source of these receptors: a woman in her forties with lung cancer. Each CDR3 is given with its conserved first and last residue. The order of the fields is V gene, J gene, clone size, D gene, CDR3 protein, CDR3 DNA. The D gene is left open where the match is weak. Clone size appears in some rows only: once, few, many, or a class for an expanded clone.

V gene: TRBV19
J gene: TRBJ1-2
clone size: once
D gene: TRBD1
CDR3 protein: CASSTPDRGPPTF
CDR3 DNA: TGTGCCAGTAGTACACCGGACAGGGGGCCTCCCACCTTC

V gene: TRBV18
J gene: TRBJ2-2
clone size: -
D gene: -
CDR3 protein: CASSPPMAGELFF
CDR3 DNA: TGTGCCAGCTCACCACCGATGGCCGGGGAGCTGTTTTTT

V gene: TRBV10-3
J gene: TRBJ2-1
clone size: -
D gene: TRBD2
CDR3 protein: CAISESSSGTSTEQFF
CDR3 DNA: TGTGCCATCAGTGAGTCATCAAGTGGGACTAGCACTGAGCAGTTCTTC

V gene: TRBV5-1
J gene: TRBJ2-5
clone size: -
D gene: -
CDR3 protein: CASTIKRGGLERETQYF
CDR3 DNA: TGCGCCAGCACAATCAAGAGGGGGGGCCTGGAGAGAGAGACCCAGTACTTC

V gene: TRBV7-9
J gene: TRBJ1-1
clone size: once
D gene: -
CDR3 protein: CASSPMWGLVGTEAFF
CDR3 DNA: TGTGCCAGCAGCCCGATGTGGGGCTTAGTCGGCACTGAAGCTTTCTTT

V gene: TRBV6-1
J gene: TRBJ1-1
clone size: once
D gene: -
CDR3 protein: CASSDADPNTEAFF
CDR3 DNA: TGTGCCAGCAGTGATGCAGATCCGAACACTGAAGCTTTCTTT

V gene: TRBV3-1/TRBV3-2
J gene: TRBJ1-2
clone size: -
D gene: -
CDR3 protein: CASSQNALRAVNYGYTF
CDR3 DNA: TGTGCCAGCAGCCAAAATGCTCTCAGGGCAGTTAACTATGGCTACACCTTC

V gene: TRBV19
J gene: TRBJ2-1
clone size: -
D gene: TRBD2
CDR3 protein: CASSDSGGYNEQFF
CDR3 DNA: TGTGCCAGTAGTGATAGCGGGGGGTACAATGAGCAGTTCTTC

V gene: TRBV11-3
J gene: TRBJ1-1
clone size: -
D gene: -
CDR3 protein: CASSALWEGTNTEAFF
CDR3 DNA: TGTGCCAGCAGCGCACTCTGGGAGGGGACGAACACTGAAGCTTTCTTT

V gene: TRBV7-9
J gene: TRBJ1-2
clone size: -
D gene: -
CDR3 protein: CASSLPPGYTF
CDR3 DNA: TGTGCCAGCAGCTTACCTCCGGGCTACACCTTC

V gene: TRBV3-1/TRBV3-2
J gene: TRBJ1-3
clone size: -
D gene: -
CDR3 protein: CASSQPGPAGTIYF
CDR3 DNA: TGTGCCAGCAGCCAACCGGGTCCGGCGGGCACCATATATTTT

V gene: TRBV2
J gene: TRBJ2-1
clone size: -
D gene: TRBD2
CDR3 protein: CASSEALLTSASNNEQFF
CDR3 DNA: TGTGCCAGCAGTGAAGCGCTCCTGACTAGCGCATCTAACAATGAGCAGTTCTTC

V gene: TRBV10-3
J gene: TRBJ1-1
clone size: -
D gene: -
CDR3 protein: CATTGSGTEAFF
CDR3 DNA: TGTGCCACCACAGGGAGTGGGACTGAAGCTTTCTTT

V gene: TRBV27
J gene: TRBJ2-7
clone size: -
D gene: TRBD1
CDR3 protein: CASRIDRETYEQYF
CDR3 DNA: TGTGCCAGCAGAATCGACAGGGAGACCTACGAGCAGTACTTC

V gene: TRBV9
J gene: TRBJ1-4
clone size: -
D gene: -
CDR3 protein: CASSVDSSTNEKLFF
CDR3 DNA: TGTGCCAGCAGCGTTGACAGTTCAACTAATGAAAAACTGTTTTTT

V gene: TRBV7-9
J gene: TRBJ2-7
clone size: -
D gene: -
CDR3 protein: CASTGIRGNYEQYF
CDR3 DNA: TGTGCCAGCACCGGCATCCGGGGCAACTACGAGCAGTACTTC

V gene: TRBV6-5
J gene: TRBJ1-2
clone size: -
D gene: -
CDR3 protein: CASSYSRQVQHGYTF
CDR3 DNA: TGTGCCAGCAGTTACTCTAGGCAGGTTCAGCATGGCTACACCTTC